These T cell receptor beta chains were read from a single sample in a study of control samples from healthy donors and cancer patients. Generated by immunoSEQ multiplex PCR, the TCRdb table keeps only in-frame clones and is missing some. The table has approximately 93,000 clones, 85% to 90% seen once; the top ten hold 9% to 10%. Input material: PBMCs. The receptors come from a woman between 45 and 65 years old with colorectal cancer. CDR3s include the opening cysteine and the closing phenylalanine or tryptophan. D genes are given only for firm matches. Clone size is not always given. Where it is, it says once, few, many or a class for expanded clones.

NA | TRBJ2-5 | NA | TRBV3-1/TRBV3-2 | TGTGCCAGCAGCCAAGGGGAAGAGACCCAGTACTTC | CASSQGEETQYF
NA | TRBJ1-3 | NA | TRBV9 | TGTGCCAGCAGCGTAGCCGGCAGCCCCTCTGGAAACACCATATATTTT | CASSVAGSPSGNTIYF
NA | TRBJ2-3 | NA | TRBV6-4 | TGTGCCAGCAGTGTCGATGGCGGGGCCCCAGATACGCAGTATTTT | CASSVDGGAPDTQYF
NA | TRBJ2-1 | TRBD2 | TRBV6-4 | TGTGCCAGCAGTGGTAGCGGGGACGTCAATGAGCAGTTCTTC | CASSGSGDVNEQFF
NA | TRBJ2-2 | TRBD2 | TRBV9 | TGTGCCAGCAGCCCTAGCGGGGGGTCGAACACCGGGGAGCTGTTTTTT | CASSPSGGSNTGELFF
NA | TRBJ1-1 | NA | TRBV7-9 | TGTGCCAGCAGCCCGGGGGGAACTGAAGCTTTCTTT | CASSPGGTEAFF
NA | TRBJ1-2 | NA | TRBV30 | TGTGCCTGGAGTGAAGGACTCTATGGCTACACCTTC | CAWSEGLYGYTF
NA | TRBJ2-3 | NA | TRBV25-1 | TGTGCCAGCAGTCTTACTGGTGGAGGGGATACGCAGTATTTT | CASSLTGGGDTQYF
NA | TRBJ1-2 | NA | TRBV7-9 | TGTGCCAGCAGCTTAGGTGCATCCTATGGCTACACCTTC | CASSLGASYGYTF
NA | TRBJ1-5 | NA | TRBV6-6 | TGTGCCAGCAGTCCGAGAGGGGACAACAATCAGCCCCAGCATTTT | CASSPRGDNNQPQHF
NA | TRBJ1-4 | NA | TRBV6-4 | TGTGCCAGCAATTACATTTCTCGTTCATCGACTAATGAAAAACTGTTTTTT | CASNYISRSSTNEKLFF
NA | TRBJ1-6 | TRBD1 | TRBV3-1/TRBV3-2 | TGTGCCAGCAGCCAAGCGTCAGGGGGCGGTTCACCCCTCCACTTT | CASSQASGGGSPLHF
NA | TRBJ1-1 | NA | TRBV12-5 | TGTGCTAGTGGTTTGTGGACCCCTGGGGCTTTCTTT | CASGLWTPGAFF
NA | TRBJ1-2 | TRBD1 | TRBV24-1 | TGTGCCACCAGTGTGACAGGGGTTGGCTACACCTTC | CATSVTGVGYTF
NA | TRBJ1-5 | NA | TRBV4-2 | TGTGCCAGCAGCCAAGACGGTTTTAATCAGCCCCAGCATTTT | CASSQDGFNQPQHF
NA | TRBJ1-1 | NA | TRBV28 | TGTGCCAGCAGTTTCCAGGGTGACCTGAACACTGAAGCTTTCTTT | CASSFQGDLNTEAFF
once | TRBJ1-2 | NA | TRBV19 | TGTGCCAGTAGTATCCCGCAGGGCAATGGCTACACCTTC | CASSIPQGNGYTF
NA | TRBJ2-1 | TRBD1 | TRBV4-1 | TGCGCCAGCAGCCAGACAGGGGGCTTCGGCTACAATGAGCAGTTCTTC | CASSQTGGFGYNEQFF
once | TRBJ1-2 | TRBD1 | TRBV6-1 | TGTGCCAGCAGTGAAGGAGGAACGAGGGACAGAAATTATGGCTACACCTTC | CASSEGGTRDRNYGYTF
NA | TRBJ2-4 | NA | TRBV5-1 | TGCGCCAGCAGCTTGGACAGCAAAAACATTCAGTACTTC | CASSLDSKNIQYF
NA | TRBJ1-2 | TRBD1 | TRBV7-2 | TGTGCCAGCAGCCCAGCATACCCCGGGACAGTGTATGGCTACACCTTC | CASSPAYPGTVYGYTF
NA | TRBJ2-5 | NA | TRBV7-2 | TGTGCCAGCAGCTTAGGAGGGTCTAGCCAATCGAAGACCCAGTACTTC | CASSLGGSSQSKTQYF
NA | TRBJ2-2 | NA | TRBV5-6 | TGTGCCAGCAGCCCCGTTTGGGTAGGGAACACCGGGGAGCTGTTTTTT | CASSPVWVGNTGELFF
NA | TRBJ1-1 | TRBD1 | TRBV6-6 | TGTGCCAGCAGGTGGGACAGCGGCACTGAAGCTTTCTTT | CASRWDSGTEAFF
NA | TRBJ1-2 | NA | TRBV6-2/TRBV6-3 | TGTGCCAGCAGTAAAGGGGGGGCGGAAGGTTATGGCTACACCTTC | CASSKGGAEGYGYTF
NA | TRBJ2-2 | NA | TRBV15 | TGTGCCACCAGCAGAGCCGGTAGGACACCCGGGGAGCTGTTTTTT | CATSRAGRTPGELFF
NA | TRBJ2-4 | NA | TRBV4-1 | TGCGCCAGCAGCCAAGATCGGGGCACAGGGCAGAACATTCAGTACTTC | CASSQDRGTGQNIQYF
NA | TRBJ1-4 | NA | TRBV19 | TGTGCCAGTAGGGCACAGGCTGGTAATGAAAAACTGTTTTTT | CASRAQAGNEKLFF
NA | TRBJ1-4 | NA | TRBV9 | TGTGCCAGCAGCCCGACGGGGGCAGCTAATGAAAAACTGTTTTTT | CASSPTGAANEKLFF
NA | TRBJ2-2 | NA | TRBV28 | TGTGCCAGCAGTTTGGTATCAGGGTGGACCGGGGAGCTGTTTTTT | CASSLVSGWTGELFF
NA | TRBJ2-1 | NA | TRBV18 | TGTGCCAGCTCACCATTTGGGGTAGGACTGGATGAGCAGTTCTTC | CASSPFGVGLDEQFF
NA | TRBJ1-1 | NA | TRBV28 | TGTGCCAGCAGTCCGAGGGGCATGAACACTGAAGCTTTCTTT | CASSPRGMNTEAFF
NA | TRBJ2-1 | NA | TRBV7-3 | TGTGCCAGCAGCTTAAACCCCAGGGTGGGGGGTTACAATGAGCAGTTCTTC | CASSLNPRVGGYNEQFF
NA | TRBJ1-5 | NA | TRBV15 | TGTGCCACCAGCAGAGCCGGGTTTAGCAATCAGCCCCAGCATTTT | CATSRAGFSNQPQHF
NA | TRBJ2-3 | NA | TRBV5-8 | TGTGCCAGCAGCTTCGGGGGCCTGGCGCTAGATACGCAGTATTTT | CASSFGGLALDTQYF
NA | TRBJ1-1 | NA | TRBV6-5 | TGTGCCAGCAGGTCCGGACGGGTGAACACTGAAGCTTTCTTT | CASRSGRVNTEAFF
NA | TRBJ2-1 | NA | TRBV10-3 | TGTGCCATCAGTGTCGGGGGGCAATACAATGAGCAGTTCTTC | CAISVGGQYNEQFF
NA | TRBJ1-1 | NA | TRBV5-1 | TGCGCCAGCAGCCCGCCTGGGGGGAGTGTTACTGAAGCTTTCTTT | CASSPPGGSVTEAFF
NA | TRBJ1-1 | TRBD1 | TRBV7-8 | TGTGCCAGCAGCTTTACAGGGGCTGGGAACACTGAAGCTTTCTTT | CASSFTGAGNTEAFF
once | TRBJ2-3 | TRBD2 | TRBV5-1 | TGCGCCAGCGGTGGGGGAGCGGGGGACACAGATACGCAGTATTTT | CASGGGAGDTDTQYF
NA | TRBJ1-1 | NA | TRBV4-1 | TGCGCCAGCAGCCAAGGGGGTAAAGGCAGCAACACTGAAGCTTTCTTT | CASSQGGKGSNTEAFF
NA | TRBJ1-3 | TRBD1 | TRBV6-5 | TGTGCCAGCAGTTACCAGGGGGCTGGAAACACCATATATTTT | CASSYQGAGNTIYF
few | TRBJ1-5 | TRBD1 | TRBV3-1/TRBV3-2 | TGTGCCAGCAGCCCGCGGGGACAGGCTAGCAATCAGCCCCAGCATTTT | CASSPRGQASNQPQHF
NA | TRBJ2-5 | TRBD1 | TRBV6-6 | TGTGCCAGCAGTAGCACCAGGGGGGAGACCCAGTACTTC | CASSSTRGETQYF
NA | TRBJ1-5 | TRBD1 | TRBV7-8 | TGTGCCAGCAGCGACCTAGGCGACAGGGATAATCAGCCCCAGCATTTT | CASSDLGDRDNQPQHF
NA | TRBJ1-2 | TRBD1 | TRBV5-1 | TGCGCCAGCAGGTATACCGGGACAGGACCCTATGGCTACACCTTC | CASRYTGTGPYGYTF
NA | TRBJ2-5 | NA | TRBV10-3 | TGTGCCATCAGTGAGGAAGTTACTCCGGAACAAGAGACCCAGTACTTC | CAISEEVTPEQETQYF
NA | TRBJ2-2 | NA | TRBV5-1 | TGCGCCAGCAGTGAACGGCGGTCCGCGAACACCGGGGAGCTGTTTTTT | CASSERRSANTGELFF
NA | TRBJ1-2 | TRBD1 | TRBV18 | TGTGCCAGCTCACCAGACAGGGAGAATGGCTACACCTTC | CASSPDRENGYTF
NA | TRBJ2-2 | NA | TRBV4-1 | TGCGCCAGCAGCCAAGAAGAGGGTGGTGGCGGGGAGCTGTTTTTT | CASSQEEGGGGELFF
NA | TRBJ2-4 | NA | TRBV3-1/TRBV3-2 | TGTGCCAGCAGCCAAGAATGGGAATCAGCCAAAAACATTCAGTACTTC | CASSQEWESAKNIQYF
NA | TRBJ1-5 | NA | TRBV12-3/TRBV12-4 | TGTGCCAGCAGCGGAAACAATCAGCCCCAGCATTTT | CASSGNNQPQHF
once | TRBJ1-2 | NA | TRBV6-1 | TGTGCCAGCAGTGAAGGGACAGATACTAACTATGGCTACACCTTC | CASSEGTDTNYGYTF